This entry lists 32 T cell receptor beta chains sequenced from one sample in a study of cytomegalovirus exposure and HLA in healthy donors. The PCR contained 60 Vbeta and 13 Jbeta primers. Assay: immunoSEQ multiplex PCR; the TCRdb copy retains only in-frame clones and omits some. The sample lists some 120,000 clones, roughly 70% occurring once. Sequencing input: PBMCs. Source of these receptors: a man aged 25-45 years in good health and CMV-seronegative.

This rearrangement joins TRBV5-1 to TRBJ1-5; TRBD1 is a possible D gene (5 bases). The CDR3 consists of 18 residues. Germline CDR1 reads SGHRS; CDR2 reads YFSETQ. V was pared by 1 base and J by 0 bases, with 17 bases between. CDR3 sequence: CASSLNFGAARSNQPQHF. In DNA form, the CDR3 reads TGCGCCAGCAGCTTGAATTTTGGGGCTGCTCGTAGCAATCAGCCCCAGCATTTT.

A word on this clone: The CDR3 carries no conserved terminal phenylalanine or tryptophan, so it likely arises from a read error. This chain connects TRBV2 to TRBJ1-1; D gene unclear. V lost 1 base and J 4 bases, leaving 7 bases between the germline ends. This CDR3 region has 13 residues. From germline, CDR1 is SNHLY and CDR2 FYNNEI. The CDR3 DNA is TGTGCCAGCAGTGAAGACTACCTCACTGAAGCTTTCGTT. The encoded protein is CASSEDYLTEAFV.

In this sample, this clone turned up a few times. This chain joins TRBV7-2 and TRBJ2-7; TRBD1 agrees at 7 bases. CDR3 length equals 15 residues. From germline, CDR1 is SGHTA and CDR2 FQGNSA. V lost 2 bases, J lost 2 bases, and 6 bases stayed unmatched. The CDR3 bases are TGTGCCAGCAGCTTATGGGCAGGGGGACCCTACGAGCAGTACTTC. It codes for CASSLWAGGPYEQYF.

This chain uses TRBV28 with TRBJ1-2; TRBD1 matches 7 bases. The germline V gene encodes CDR1 MDHEN and CDR2 SYDVKM. Germline trimming cut 8 bases from V and 4 bases from J; bases unmatched to any gene: 10. This CDR3 is built from 14 residues. The CDR3 DNA is TGTGCCAGCGGCCGACAGGGCTACGGCTATGGCTACACCTTC. This encodes CASGRQGYGYGYTF.

The chain uses TRBV7-3 and TRBJ2-3, with TRBD2 identical over 11 bases. V gave up 4 bases and J gave up 5 bases; unmatched junction bases: 2. The germline CDR1 and CDR2 sequences are SGHTA and FQGTGA. The CDR3 has 14 residues. CDR3 nucleotides: TGTGCCAGCAGCTCCGGACTAGCGGGAGATACGCAGTATTTT. It is translated as CASSSGLAGDTQYF.

This chain uses TRBV7-3 with TRBJ2-6; a weak D match, TRBD2 (6 bases). CDR1 SGHTA and CDR2 FQGTGA come from the germline V gene. Trimming shortened V by 2 bases and J by 0 bases, and 8 bases separated the two germline ends. This CDR3 has 16 amino acids. CDR3: CASSLDGSSGANVLTF. In nucleotides, the CDR3 is TGTGCCAGCAGCTTAGACGGGAGCTCTGGGGCCAACGTCCTGACTTTC.

The V call is TRBV6-5, the J call TRBJ2-7, with D possibly being TRBD1 (6 bases). Germline CDR1 reads MNHEY; CDR2 reads SVGAGI. With 0 bases removed from V and 0 bases from J, the gap between germline ends came to 6 bases. The CDR3 runs 14 residues. This CDR3 reads CASSYSGASYEQYF. CDR3 bases: TGTGCCAGCAGTTACTCGGGGGCCTCCTACGAGCAGTACTTC.

The chain combines TRBV4-3 with TRBJ1-6; weak D call: TRBD1 (5 bases). The CDR3 totals 18 residues. Germline values: CDR1 LGHNA, CDR2 YSLEER. Trimming removed 0 bases at V and 8 bases at J, with 20 bases between. This chain's CDR3 is CASSQEITRGDLDSPLHF. The CDR3 region has the DNA TGCGCCAGCAGCCAAGAGATAACCCGGGGGGACCTCGATTCACCCCTCCACTTT.

The V and J genes are TRBV11-3 and TRBJ1-1; TRBD1 agrees at 7 bases. The junction had 3 bases not matched to a gene; V was cut back by 1 base and J by 1 base. The CDR3 sequence is 15 residues long. The germline gives CDR1 SGHNT, CDR2 YENEEA. In DNA form, the CDR3 reads TGTGCCAGCAGCTTAGCAGGGACAGCGAACACTGAAGCTTTCTTT. This gives the protein CASSLAGTANTEAFF.

In this sample, this clone turned up a few times. The genes are TRBV11-2 and TRBJ2-3, with D perhaps matching TRBD1 (5 bases). Trimming removed 5 bases at V and 2 bases at J, with 17 bases between. The CDR3 loop spans 16 amino acids. Germline V gives CDR1 SGHAT, CDR2 FQNNGV. CDR3 sequence (DNA): TGTGCCAGCAGCCTCAACCCCGGACATCCCACAGATACGCAGTATTTT. This sequence encodes CASSLNPGHPTDTQYF.

This clone occurred a few times. The rearrangement links TRBV28 to TRBJ1-6; TRBD1 agrees at 7 bases. Germline V CDR1 and CDR2: MDHEN, SYDVKM. With 5 bases clipped from V and 5 bases from J, the junction kept 9 bases outside the gene matches. CDR3 size: 16 residues. The CDR3 here is CASSPGTAFHNSPLHF. The CDR3 region has the DNA TGTGCCAGCAGTCCAGGGACAGCGTTCCATAATTCACCCCTCCACTTT.

The chain links TRBV5-1 to TRBJ2-7; the D gene is possibly TRBD2 (6 bases). The V and J ends lost 0 bases and 5 bases respectively, with 9 bases between them. Germline-derived CDR1 and CDR2 are SGHRS and YFSETQ. This CDR3 has 13 amino acids. CDR3 coding DNA: TGCGCCAGCAGCTTGGTTGGCGGGAACGAGCAGTACTTC. Amino acid sequence: CASSLVGGNEQYF.

Of note for this clone: The junction and the germline gene differ at one end; a read error may be behind it. The chain employs TRBV7-7 and TRBJ1-1; D is possibly TRBD1 (5 bases). From germline, CDR1 is SSHAT and CDR2 FNYEAQ (reference sequence). CDR3 length equals 15 residues. The CDR3 here is CASSPVDSENTEAFF. Here the CDR3 DNA reads TGTGCTAGCAGCCCCGTCGACAGTGAGAACACTGAAGCTTTCTTT.

The gene calls are TRBV28 and TRBJ2-1, with 7 bases fitting TRBD1. The CDR3 is 15 amino acids. Germline V gives CDR1 MDHEN, CDR2 SYDVKM. J was trimmed by 13 bases and V by 6 bases; bases with no gene match: 18. The CDR3 is CASRVTGVTNENQFF. CDR3 sequence (DNA): TGTGCCAGCAGGGTTACAGGGGTTACCAATGAGAATCAGTTCTTC.

Regarding this clone: Since no conserved phenylalanine or tryptophan closes the CDR3, a read error is the likely cause. The CDR3 region is CSVERRTGVGQPQHV. In DNA form, the CDR3 reads TGCAGCGTTGAACGCAGGACAGGGGTGGGTCAGCCCCAGCATGTT. The chain joins TRBV29-1 to TRBJ1-5; 9 nucleotides align to TRBD1. The germline V gene has CDR1 SQVTM and CDR2 ANQGSEA. The CDR3 length is 15 residues. V shed 2 bases, J shed 6 bases, and the junction held 8 bases outside the gene matches.

This clone was seen more than once but under ten times. The rearrangement joins TRBV9 to TRBJ2-2; perhaps TRBD2 as D (6 bases). The CDR3 has 17 residues. Trimming removed 0 bases from V and 4 bases from J, with 16 bases in between. From germline, CDR1 is SGDLS and CDR2 YYNGEE. The CDR3 spells CASSVGIETRSTGELFF. CDR3 nucleotide sequence: TGTGCCAGCAGCGTAGGTATTGAGACTAGAAGCACCGGGGAGCTGTTTTTT.

V is TRBV18 and J is TRBJ1-1; D possibly corresponds to TRBD1 (6 bases). The CDR3 is made up of 10 amino acids. Germline loops: CDR1 KGHSH, CDR2 LQKENI. Trimming cost V 8 bases and J 6 bases, with 7 bases left between them. The CDR3 region has the DNA TGTGCCAGCGGACAGTCTGAAGCTTTCTTT. It translates to CASGQSEAFF.

This clone has a handful of counts. The chain uses TRBV4-1 and TRBJ1-1; 7 nucleotides match TRBD1. This CDR3 comprises 17 residues. CDR1 and CDR2 from the germline V gene are MGHRA and YSYEKL. V gave up 4 bases and J gave up 1 base; unmatched junction bases: 12. The CDR3 sequence: CASSRPSTGTANTEAFF. DNA of the CDR3: TGCGCCAGCAGCCGACCAAGTACCGGGACAGCGAACACTGAAGCTTTCTTT.

The chain couples TRBV25-1 to TRBJ2-5, with D tentatively TRBD2 (5 bases). CDR3 length: 17 residues. In germline, CDR1 is MGHDK, CDR2 SYGVNS. Deletions cut 7 bases from V and 2 bases from J, with 23 bases between. CDR3 protein: CASINQGGDKLQETQYF. The CDR3 DNA is TGTGCCAGCATCAACCAAGGAGGAGACAAACTGCAAGAGACCCAGTACTTC.

The chain carries TRBV10-3 and TRBJ2-1; 7 bases match TRBD2. After removal of 8 bases from V and 5 bases from J, the junction contained 6 bases not matched to a gene. The CDR3 covers 13 residues. The germline V gene has CDR1 ENHRY and CDR2 SYGVKD. Here the CDR3 reads CAIAAGVHNEQFF. In DNA form, the CDR3 reads TGTGCCATCGCTGCGGGAGTACACAATGAGCAGTTCTTC.

The chain is built from TRBV5-6 and TRBJ2-1; 11 bases line up with TRBD2. V was pared by 4 bases and J by 3 bases, with 3 bases of the junction left unmatched. CDR1 and CDR2 from the germline V gene are SGHDT and YYEEEE. The CDR3 consists of 15 residues. DNA of the CDR3: TGTGCCAGCAGCGTACTAGCGGGAGACTACAATGAGCAGTTCTTC. Translation: CASSVLAGDYNEQFF. Combining the CDR3 with reference TRBV5-6 and TRBJ2-1 gives the whole variable domain DAGVTQSPTHLIKTRGQQVTLRCSPKSGHDTVSWYQQALGQGPQFIFQYYEEEERQRGNFPDRFSGHQFPNYSSELNVNALLLGDSALYLCASSVLAGDYNEQFFGPGTRLTVL.

This rearrangement joins TRBV19 to TRBJ1-2, with TRBD1 matching 7 bases. The CDR3 extends over 11 amino acids. Looked up from germline, CDR1 is LNHDA and CDR2 is SQIVND (reference sequence). With V trimmed by 11 bases and J by 8 bases, 8 bases remained unmatched. CDR3 protein: CAGRTGYGYTF. The CDR3 nucleotides read TGTGCCGGGCGGACAGGATACGGCTACACCTTC.

The genes are TRBV5-8 and TRBJ1-6; perhaps TRBD1 as D (5 bases). Germline CDR1 and CDR2: SGHTS and YDEGEE. The CDR3 totals 14 residues. V dropped 0 bases and J dropped 9 bases, with 10 bases sitting between them. The CDR3: CASSLGKGASPLHF. CDR3 sequence (DNA): TGTGCCAGCAGCTTGGGCAAAGGGGCTTCACCCCTCCACTTT.

The V and J genes are TRBV4-2 and TRBJ1-3, with D unclear. Between the trimmed V and J ends, which lost 1 base and 1 base, there was a span of 11 bases. This CDR3 is built from 16 residues. The germline CDR1 and CDR2 sequences are LGHNA and YNFKEQ. The CDR3 nucleotides are TGTGCCAGCAGCCAAGGTCCCCGGGAGTCTGGAAACACCATATATTTT. Translating it yields CASSQGPRESGNTIYF.

The V and J genes are TRBV6-5 and TRBJ2-1, with D maybe TRBD2 (6 bases). The CDR3 length is 14 residues. Per germline, CDR1 MNHEY and CDR2 SVGAGI. V was cut by 5 bases and J by 7 bases, with 15 bases left in between. CDR3 in amino acids: CASSILTGENEQFF. The CDR3 DNA reads TGTGCCAGCAGTATTTTGACGGGGGAAAATGAGCAGTTCTTC.

The chain recombines TRBV6-5 with TRBJ2-7, with D perhaps TRBD2 (6 bases). CDR3 length equals 15 residues. Trimming removed 0 bases at V and 5 bases at J, with 14 bases between. From germline, CDR1 is MNHEY and CDR2 SVGAGI. CDR3 nucleotide sequence: TGTGCCAGCAGTTACTCGGGTCGGGAGATCGACGAGCAGTACTTC. This gives the protein CASSYSGREIDEQYF.

The gene calls are TRBV5-5 and TRBJ1-1; D ambiguous. This CDR3 spans 13 amino acids. CDR1 and CDR2 (germline): SGHKS, YYEKEE (reference sequence). The germline V and J ends were trimmed by 0 bases and 6 bases, with 9 bases remaining between them. The CDR3 loop reads CASSLANPAEAFF. The CDR3 DNA reads as TGTGCCAGCAGCTTGGCTAATCCGGCTGAAGCTTTCTTT.

This rearrangement joins TRBV2 to TRBJ2-1; tentative D call: TRBD1 (5 bases). Looked up from germline, CDR1 is SNHLY and CDR2 is FYNNEI. V gave up 6 bases and J gave up 3 bases, with 9 bases separating them. The CDR3 is 13 amino acids. The CDR3 sequence is CASRDTYYNEQFF. DNA for the CDR3: TGTGCCAGCAGGGACACCTACTACAATGAGCAGTTCTTC.

This clone appeared a single time. The chain carries TRBV7-6 and TRBJ1-3; D uncertain. The CDR3 runs to 13 residues. Germline V gene data show CDR1 as SGHVS and CDR2 as FNYEAQ. V gave up 4 bases and J gave up 1 base, with 5 bases separating them. The CDR3 is CASSSSSGNTIYF. Here the CDR3 DNA reads TGTGCCAGCAGCTCTAGTTCTGGAAACACCATATATTTT.

In DNA, the CDR3 is TGCGCCAGCCGGGAGATAGTAGGTGGCTACACCTTC. Protein sequence: CASREIVGGYTF. The chain links TRBV5-1 to TRBJ1-2, with D unresolved. Germline V gene sequence: CDR1 SGHRS, CDR2 YFSETQ. The CDR3 has 12 residues. With 7 bases removed from V and 7 bases from J, the gap between germline ends came to 14 bases.

This clone was counted only a few times. The gene calls are TRBV30 and TRBJ2-1, with 13 bases identical to TRBD2. Germline loops: CDR1 GTSNPN, CDR2 SVGIG (reference sequence). V shed 2 bases, J shed 5 bases, and the junction held 3 bases outside the gene matches. The length of the CDR3 is 15 residues. The CDR3 protein is CAWSLLAGGNNEQFF. CDR3 DNA: TGTGCCTGGAGTCTACTAGCGGGAGGGAACAATGAGCAGTTCTTC.

The V and J genes are TRBV27 and TRBJ2-7; D ambiguous. V was cut by 3 bases and J by 0 bases, with 9 bases left in between. This CDR3 has 14 residues. Germline V CDR1 and CDR2: MNHEY, SMNVEV (reference sequence). The CDR3 sequence is CASSFSRGSYEQYF. Written as DNA, the CDR3 is TGTGCCAGCAGTTTCTCCCGCGGCTCCTACGAGCAGTACTTC.